These T cell receptor beta chains were read from a single sample in a study of blood T cell repertoires in COVID-19. Profiling relied on immunoSEQ multiplex PCR, and the TCRdb table lists in-frame clones only, not all of them. The table includes about 410,000 clones, 86% detected once. Sequenced input: peripheral blood. The receptor source for this set is a woman in her thirties with active or convalescent COVID-19. CDR3s include the opening cysteine and the closing phenylalanine or tryptophan. The D gene is left open where the match is weak. Not every row has a clone size; where given, it reads once, few, many or a size class.

v_gene: TRBV7-8
j_gene: TRBJ2-5
abundance: .
d_gene: TRBD2
CDR3aa: CASASLAVQETQYF

v_gene: TRBV10-3
j_gene: TRBJ1-3
abundance: .
d_gene: TRBD1
CDR3aa: CAISRDRGMKDTIYF

v_gene: TRBV7-9
j_gene: TRBJ2-1
abundance: .
d_gene: .
CDR3aa: CASSSDSVDEQFF

v_gene: TRBV6-2/TRBV6-3
j_gene: TRBJ1-5
abundance: once
d_gene: .
CDR3aa: CASSWGPLQNQPQHF

v_gene: TRBV14
j_gene: TRBJ2-2
abundance: once
d_gene: TRBD2
CDR3aa: CASSQSPTQRGDLSGELFF

v_gene: TRBV25-1
j_gene: TRBJ2-7
abundance: .
d_gene: TRBD1
CDR3aa: CASSEQGAEQYF

v_gene: TRBV7-9
j_gene: TRBJ2-2
abundance: .
d_gene: .
CDR3aa: CASSQRVGGELFF

v_gene: TRBV5-1
j_gene: TRBJ1-4
abundance: .
d_gene: .
CDR3aa: CASSPGGPATNEKLFF

v_gene: TRBV6-5
j_gene: TRBJ1-2
abundance: few
d_gene: TRBD1
CDR3aa: CASGTVVLTF

v_gene: TRBV19
j_gene: TRBJ1-4
abundance: once
d_gene: TRBD1
CDR3aa: CASSTGQGMANEKLFF

v_gene: TRBV29-1
j_gene: TRBJ2-3
abundance: few
d_gene: TRBD2
CDR3aa: CSVGIAGGLVGTQYF

v_gene: TRBV11-2
j_gene: TRBJ2-1
abundance: .
d_gene: .
CDR3aa: CASSLLSGGNEQFF

v_gene: TRBV19
j_gene: TRBJ1-1
abundance: .
d_gene: .
CDR3aa: CASRKREDPEAFF

v_gene: TRBV6-5
j_gene: TRBJ1-1
abundance: .
d_gene: .
CDR3aa: CASSQGRLRNTEAFF

v_gene: TRBV6-5
j_gene: TRBJ2-1
abundance: .
d_gene: TRBD2
CDR3aa: CASSYSTSGNNEQFF

v_gene: TRBV19
j_gene: TRBJ1-2
abundance: .
d_gene: TRBD1
CDR3aa: CASSIPRDRGLTGGGYTF

v_gene: TRBV7-2
j_gene: TRBJ2-2
abundance: .
d_gene: .
CDR3aa: CASRSSTTPTGELFF

v_gene: TRBV3-1/TRBV3-2
j_gene: TRBJ2-5
abundance: .
d_gene: .
CDR3aa: CASSQTARGHQETQYF

v_gene: TRBV7-2
j_gene: TRBJ2-7
abundance: .
d_gene: TRBD1
CDR3aa: CASSLKAGGSYEQYF

v_gene: TRBV5-1
j_gene: TRBJ2-3
abundance: .
d_gene: TRBD1
CDR3aa: CASSRGQGRGTDTQYF

v_gene: TRBV5-1
j_gene: TRBJ2-3
abundance: .
d_gene: TRBD2
CDR3aa: CASSSTTQRGGGTQYF

v_gene: TRBV6-5
j_gene: TRBJ2-1
abundance: .
d_gene: TRBD2
CDR3aa: CASSYVGGNPEQFF

v_gene: TRBV6-2/TRBV6-3
j_gene: TRBJ2-1
abundance: .
d_gene: TRBD2
CDR3aa: CASSPTSAGYDEQFF

v_gene: TRBV6-5
j_gene: TRBJ1-2
abundance: .
d_gene: TRBD1
CDR3aa: CASSYTDRPTNYGYTF

v_gene: TRBV19
j_gene: TRBJ2-3
abundance: .
d_gene: TRBD2
CDR3aa: CASSIRIAGGPDTQYF

v_gene: TRBV5-1
j_gene: TRBJ2-3
abundance: .
d_gene: TRBD2
CDR3aa: CASSSGLAGDGTDTQYF

v_gene: TRBV19
j_gene: TRBJ2-4
abundance: .
d_gene: TRBD2
CDR3aa: CASSIQAGANKNIQYF

v_gene: TRBV10-2
j_gene: TRBJ2-1
abundance: .
d_gene: TRBD2
CDR3aa: CASSPSSGAINEQFF

v_gene: TRBV9
j_gene: TRBJ1-3
abundance: .
d_gene: TRBD1
CDR3aa: CASSATLLGTGGNTIYF

v_gene: TRBV10-1
j_gene: TRBJ2-5
abundance: once
d_gene: .
CDR3aa: CASSESARQGAGETQYF

v_gene: TRBV2
j_gene: TRBJ2-2
abundance: .
d_gene: .
CDR3aa: CASSGQSNTGELFF

v_gene: TRBV7-9
j_gene: TRBJ1-5
abundance: .
d_gene: .
CDR3aa: CASSLGEDQPQHF

v_gene: TRBV3-1/TRBV3-2
j_gene: TRBJ2-1
abundance: .
d_gene: TRBD2
CDR3aa: CASSQAAGGNNEQFF

v_gene: TRBV5-1
j_gene: TRBJ2-7
abundance: .
d_gene: .
CDR3aa: CASSVGDIRSYEQYF

v_gene: TRBV27
j_gene: TRBJ2-2
abundance: .
d_gene: TRBD2
CDR3aa: CASAAPSGTSTGELFF

v_gene: TRBV7-9
j_gene: TRBJ2-7
abundance: .
d_gene: .
CDR3aa: CASSTQGNEQYF

v_gene: TRBV7-8
j_gene: TRBJ1-1
abundance: once
d_gene: .
CDR3aa: CASRGNRSLNTEAFF

v_gene: TRBV5-1
j_gene: TRBJ2-1
abundance: .
d_gene: TRBD1
CDR3aa: CASSPRQGYNEQFF

v_gene: TRBV5-1
j_gene: TRBJ2-1
abundance: .
d_gene: .
CDR3aa: CASSPGTLLENEQFF

v_gene: TRBV9
j_gene: TRBJ1-3
abundance: .
d_gene: .
CDR3aa: CASSVVSSGNTIYF

v_gene: TRBV7-2
j_gene: TRBJ2-7
abundance: .
d_gene: TRBD2
CDR3aa: CASSLQGAGGPYEQYF

v_gene: TRBV6-1
j_gene: TRBJ2-4
abundance: .
d_gene: TRBD1
CDR3aa: CASSDAGGKNIQYF

v_gene: TRBV15
j_gene: TRBJ2-3
abundance: .
d_gene: .
CDR3aa: CATSRDRVEDTQYF

v_gene: TRBV2
j_gene: TRBJ2-7
abundance: once
d_gene: TRBD2
CDR3aa: CASSVEAGPSNGQYF

v_gene: TRBV27
j_gene: TRBJ2-7
abundance: once
d_gene: .
CDR3aa: CASSSNPTESYEQYF

v_gene: TRBV21-1
j_gene: TRBJ1-1
abundance: .
d_gene: .
CDR3aa: CASSDGTAEAFF

v_gene: TRBV3-1/TRBV3-2
j_gene: TRBJ2-2
abundance: few
d_gene: TRBD2
CDR3aa: CASSSQLAWAGELFF

v_gene: TRBV18
j_gene: TRBJ1-4
abundance: few
d_gene: TRBD1
CDR3aa: CASSPRQGVGEKLFF

v_gene: TRBV30
j_gene: TRBJ1-2
abundance: .
d_gene: .
CDR3aa: CAWTGIRYGYTF

v_gene: TRBV6-2/TRBV6-3
j_gene: TRBJ2-7
abundance: .
d_gene: TRBD1
CDR3aa: CASSDGQGGSYEQYF